This TCR beta chain is drawn from a study of CD8 T cells in Susac syndrome. Sequencing of TCR beta was carried out in blood CD8+ and CD4+ T cells. Included as multiple sclerosis controls were treatment-naive patients who had stable or active relapsing-remitting disease. RNA amounts of 0.5 to 1 ug underwent reverse transcription with random hexamers. With immunoSEQ multiplex PCR, TCR beta CDR3 was amplified across 54 Vbeta and 13 Jbeta. From the immunoSEQ multiplex PCR reads, TCRdb called clonotypes with MiXCR, one entry per CDR3 protein. The data contain 400,000 to 550,000 distinct CDR3 sequences, 85% of them singletons. The V end was cut by 7 bases, the J end by 0 bases, with 15 bases between. The CDR3 is made up of 16 amino acids. Germline V gene lookup returns CDR1 SGHVS and CDR2 FQNEAQ.

The source is a human donor with multiple sclerosis. Sequenced: CD8+ T cells from PBMCs. The J gene is TRBJ2-2, the V gene TRBV7-8; D unresolved. The CDR3 DNA reads TGTGCCAGCAACCACCTACCGGGCCCGAACACCGGGGAGCTGTTTTTT. This translates into CASNHLPGPNTGELFF. Combining the CDR3 with reference TRBV7-8 and TRBJ2-2 gives the whole variable domain GAGVSQSPRYKVAKRGQDVALRCDPISGHVSLFWYQQALGQGPEFLTYFQNEAQLDKSGLPSDRFFAERPEGSVSTLKIQRTQQEDSAVYLCASNHLPGPNTGELFFGEGSRLTVL.